Detailed here is one TCR beta chain. The sample is drawn from a study of cytotoxic CD8 clonotypes in ibrutinib-treated CLL. The wider study: The subjects consisted of approximately twelve relapsed/refractory and over 14 treatment-naive individuals, with 17 IGHV unmutated. Among patients, about 24 responded partially and 2 completely; around 15 then stayed remitted and some twelve progressed after median about six years.

Method: immunoSEQ multiplex PCR; TCRdb's copy keeps in-frame clones and lacks some. The sample contains about 130,000 clones, around 80% of which appear only once. The V end was cut by 1 base, the J end by 2 bases, with 6 bases between. Per the germline V gene, CDR1 is SGHNT and CDR2 is YYREEE (reference sequence). CDR3 size: 13 residues. Here the sequenced sample was PBMCs, taken after 12 months of ibrutinib treatment. The V gene is TRBV5-4, the J gene TRBJ2-5; D unclear. The sequence derives from a human donor with chronic lymphocytic leukemia. CDR3 sequence (DNA): TGTGCCAGCAGCTTGAGTATACAAGAGACCCAGTACTTC. This sequence encodes CASSLSIQETQYF.